What follows is one TCR beta chain and its context. This sample was taken from a study of blood T cell repertoires in COVID-19. Study overall: Sites across the United States, Italy and Spain contributed samples from acute and convalescent COVID-19. The cDNA or gDNA used as material had been derived from T cells, B-cell-depleted T cells, or PBMCs.

In the authors' methods: Nucleated cell number was recorded as an estimate derived from reference gene primer amplification. Clones were read by immunoSEQ multiplex PCR, and TCRdb kept only the in-frame ones, dropping some. Clone size and V and J calls were adopted from that table, with D and trimming inferred from the DNA. This sample has around 100,000 clones, with about 90% found just once. This CDR3 spans 12 amino acids. Germline assignment: CDR1 MDHEN and CDR2 SYDVKM. Trimming shortened V by 5 bases and J by 10 bases, and 9 bases separated the two germline ends. Seattle patients were enrolled while actively infected and followed longitudinally.

This chain connects TRBV28 to TRBJ1-6; D gene unclear. The receptor was isolated from a man aged 18 to 29 with COVID-19, enrolled during active disease. Sequenced input: peripheral blood. The CDR3 protein is CASSPRSSPLHF. The CDR3 DNA follows: TGTGCCAGCAGTCCCCGGAGCTCACCCCTCCACTTT.